A selection of T cell receptor beta chains follows, all from one sample in a study of blood T cells in healthy people across ages. TCRdb analysed the 5' RACE reads with MiXCR anew, one entry per CDR3 protein. Found here are 1.2 million to 1.5 million distinct CDR3 sequences, roughly 59% of them singletons; the top ten hold approximately 7%. Sequencing was done on a sample of blood. These receptors were collected from a man between 18 and 35 years old in good health. Both conserved end residues are part of each CDR3. The D gene is left open where the match is weak. Only some rows state a clone size, as once, few, many or a class for expanded clones.

17	-	TRBV20-1	TRBD2	TRBJ2-1	CSARAPSGSQLHNEQFF	TGCAGTGCTAGAGCACCCAGCGGGAGTCAGCTTCACAATGAGCAGTTCTTC
13	-	TRBV29-1	-	TRBJ2-7	CSAREGQSYEQYF	TGCAGCGCCCGGGAGGGACAGTCCTACGAGCAGTACTTC
13	few	TRBV29-1	TRBD1	TRBJ1-2	CSAQSGTDYGYTF	TGCAGCGCACAATCCGGGACAGACTATGGCTACACCTTC
17	-	TRBV7-2	TRBD2	TRBJ2-7	CASSLTLAGGHSYEQYF	TGTGCCAGCAGCTTAACACTAGCGGGGGGCCATTCCTACGAGCAGTACTTC
11	-	TRBV20-1	TRBD2	TRBJ2-5	CSAGTSETQYF	TGCAGTGCCGGGACTAGCGAGACCCAGTACTTC
15	-	TRBV7-2	-	TRBJ2-7	CASSLGVSRSYEQYF	TGTGCCAGCAGCTTAGGGGTGAGCCGCTCCTACGAGCAGTACTTC
12	many	TRBV25-1	-	TRBJ2-1	CASSPGLNEQFF	TGTGCCAGCAGTCCAGGCCTCAATGAGCAGTTCTTC
16	-	TRBV14	-	TRBJ1-1	CASSQDPQVLNTEAFF	TGTGCCAGCAGCCAAGATCCACAGGTCTTGAACACTGAAGCTTTCTTT
11	many	TRBV27	-	TRBJ2-7	CASSPGVEQYF	TGTGCCAGCAGTCCGGGGGTCGAGCAGTACTTC
12	-	TRBV29-1	-	TRBJ1-2	CSARQSSYGYTF	TGCAGCGCCCGACAGAGTTCCTATGGCTACACCTTC
15	-	TRBV5-6	-	TRBJ2-3	CASSLGQGRSDTQYF	TGTGCCAGCAGCTTGGGGCAGGGGCGGTCAGATACGCAGTATTTT
13	-	TRBV27	-	TRBJ1-2	CASSLSYSYGYTF	TGTGCCAGCAGTTTAAGCTACTCCTATGGCTACACCTTC
15	-	TRBV12-3/TRBV12-4	TRBD1	TRBJ1-1	CASSSSTGRDTEAFF	TGTGCCAGCAGTTCCTCGACAGGGAGGGACACTGAAGCTTTCTTT
16	-	TRBV4-1	TRBD2	TRBJ2-3	CASSQRTSGGSDTQYF	TGCGCCAGCAGCCAGAGGACTAGCGGGGGGTCAGATACGCAGTATTTT
15	-	TRBV2	-	TRBJ2-3	CASRDQGLGTDTQYF	TGTGCCAGCAGGGACCAGGGGTTGGGAACAGATACTCAGTATTTT
16	-	TRBV3-1	-	TRBJ1-2	CASSQAPGDFGDGYTF	TGTGCCAGCAGCCAGGCACCAGGGGATTTCGGAGATGGCTACACCTTC
14	-	TRBV15	-	TRBJ2-7	CATSPEPGPYEQYF	TGTGCCACCAGCCCCGAACCAGGGCCGTACGAGCAGTACTTC
15	once	TRBV6-1	-	TRBJ1-5	CASSEQRVENQPQHF	TGTGCCAGCAGTGAGCAAAGGGTAGAGAATCAGCCCCAGCATTTT
13	few	TRBV20-1	-	TRBJ2-2	CSARTANTGELFF	TGCAGTGCTCGGACCGCGAACACCGGGGAGCTGTTTTTT